What follows are 23 T cell receptor beta chains derived from one specimen sequenced in a study of T cells in Graves' hyperthyroidism and ophthalmopathy. RNA transcripts were the template for amplifying TCR beta CDR3 regions. With the HTBI primer set, the TCR CDR3 went through a first round of RT-PCR. TCRdb recomputed calls from the multiplex PCR reads with MiXCR, one row per CDR3 protein. The table has a few hundred thousand distinct CDR3 sequences, 35% to 55% seen once; the top ten hold 8.2%. Sequenced: peripheral blood or thyroid tissue (not recorded which). The receptors come from a woman between 18 and 29 years old with Graves' hyperthyroidism.

V is TRBV29-1 and J is TRBJ1-4; D call uncertain. Trimming removed 5 bases at V and 14 bases at J, with 30 bases between. The CDR3 has 16 residues. CDR1 is SQVTM and CDR2 is ANQGSEA in the germline V gene. CDR3 DNA sequence: TGCAGCGTTTGGAGTGGGAAGGAGACTGCAATGAGAGACCTGTTTTTT. It yields the protein CSVWSGKETAMRDLFF.

This rearrangement joins TRBV19 to TRBJ1-5; 8 bases match TRBD1. Germline assignment: CDR1 LNHDA and CDR2 SQIVND (reference sequence). V gave up 9 bases and J gave up 0 bases; unmatched junction bases: 7. The CDR3 runs to 15 residues. The CDR3, as DNA: TGTGCCAGCAGTCCGGACAGGGTTAGCAATCAGCCCCAGCATTTT. Translation: CASSPDRVSNQPQHF.

This clonotype was recorded a few times. This chain joins TRBV7-9 and TRBJ1-1; the D gene is possibly TRBD1 (5 bases). V was trimmed by 5 bases and J by 1 base, leaving 11 bases between them. CDR3 length: 14 residues. CDR1 and CDR2 from the germline V gene are SEHNR and FQNEAQ (reference sequence). The CDR3 loop reads CASSPSDRNTEAFF. The DNA for the CDR3 is TGTGCCAGCAGCCCGAGTGACAGGAACACTGAAGCTTTCTTT.

V is TRBV9 and J is TRBJ2-2, with TRBD1 identical over 7 bases. This CDR3 spans 16 amino acids. The germline V gene has CDR1 SGDLS and CDR2 YYNGEE. The trim removed 4 bases at V and 0 bases at J, leaving 6 bases unmatched. CDR3 region: CASSLKGGANTGELFF. CDR3 DNA sequence: TGTGCCAGCAGCTTAAAAGGGGGCGCGAACACCGGGGAGCTGTTTTTT.

This clonotype appeared once. The V call is TRBV7-9, the J call TRBJ1-3; D not certain. The germline CDR1 and CDR2 sequences are SEHNR and FQNEAQ (reference sequence). The CDR3 consists of 14 residues. V lost 7 bases, J lost 0 bases, and 10 bases lay in between. This CDR3 reads CASTSGDSGNTIYF. The CDR3 bases are TGTGCCAGCACCTCGGGTGACTCTGGAAACACCATATATTTT.

A word on this clonotype: A read error may account for a junction end that differs from germline. The V and J genes are TRBV25-1 and TRBJ1-1, with a weak D call TRBD1 (5 bases). This CDR3 is 16 amino acids long. Looked up from germline, CDR1 is MGHDK and CDR2 is SYGVNS. The CDR3 coding sequence is TGTGTCAGCAGTACTCTAGGGACCGCGGAGGGAACTGAAGCTTTCTTT. This codes for CVSSTLGTAEGTEAFF.

In DNA form, the CDR3 reads TGCAGTGCTCGCCGGGACTATCGCGCGGGGGGGGAGCTGTTTTTT. It specifies CSARRDYRAGGELFF. The chain combines TRBV20-1 with TRBJ2-2; 7 nucleotides align to TRBD2. Germline V gene lookup returns CDR1 DFQATT and CDR2 SNEGSKA (reference sequence). V was pared by 5 bases and J by 8 bases, with 14 bases of the junction left unmatched. This CDR3 has 15 residues.

V gene TRBV9 combines with J gene TRBJ2-7; D gene unclear. Trimming took 4 bases from V and 1 from J, leaving 15 bases between them. This CDR3 is 15 amino acids long. CDR1 is SGDLS and CDR2 is YYNGEE in the germline V gene. The CDR3 region is CASSPLVGPSYEQYF. The CDR3 DNA reads as TGTGCCAGCAGCCCGCTAGTTGGGCCATCCTACGAGCAGTACTTC. Using reference TRBV9 and TRBJ2-7 for the parts outside the CDR3, the full variable domain is DSGVTQTPKHLITATGQRVTLRCSPRSGDLSVYWYQQSLDQGLQFLIQYYNGEERAKGNILERFSAQQFPDLHSELNLSSLELGDSALYFCASSPLVGPSYEQYFGPGTRLTVT.

On this clonotype itself: This may stem from a read error, because a much larger clone lies one nucleotide away. The V gene is TRBV7-2, the J gene TRBJ2-5, with unresolved D. Trimming took 1 base from V and 1 from J, leaving 7 bases between them. Germline CDR1 and CDR2: SGHTA and FQGNSA. CDR3 length: 14 amino acids. CDR3 bases: TGTGCCAGCAGCTTAGTCTGGGCCCAAGAGACCCAGTACTTC. It translates to CASSLVWAQETQYF.

This clonotype showed up just a few times. V is TRBV24-1 and J is TRBJ2-2; TRBD1 aligns across 9 bases. The junction had 5 bases not matched to a gene; V was cut back by 2 bases and J by 5 bases. CDR1 and CDR2 from the germline V gene are KGHDR and SFDVKD. The CDR3 consists of 16 residues. CDR3 region: CATSDSGQGRTGELFF. The CDR3 nucleotides read TGTGCCACCAGTGATTCGGGACAGGGCCGGACCGGGGAGCTGTTTTTT.

Turning to this clonotype: One base away lies a much larger clone, so this may be a sequencing read error. The conserved phenylalanine or tryptophan is not found at the CDR3 terminus, so this likely reflects a read error. The rearrangement uses TRBV10-3 and TRBJ1-1; D is undetermined. Trimming stripped 8 bases from V and 4 bases from J, with 11 bases between. Per the germline V gene, CDR1 is ENHRY and CDR2 is SYGVKD. The CDR3 consists of 12 residues. CDR3 bases: TGTGCCATCGGGTCGGGGATCACTGAAGCTTTCCTT. Translation gives CAIGSGITEAFL.

This clonotype was seen at least ten times. The rearrangement joins TRBV25-1 to TRBJ1-5; D unclear. The CDR3 length is 16 residues. V lost 3 bases to trimming and J lost 7 bases, with 19 bases between them. Germline V lookup: CDR1 MGHDK, CDR2 SYGVNS. The chain's CDR3 is CASSDSVELGRQPQHF. DNA of the CDR3: TGTGCCAGCAGTGATTCGGTGGAGCTTGGAAGGCAGCCCCAGCATTTT.

This clonotype was counted a single time. This chain connects TRBV7-8 to TRBJ2-7, with D tentatively TRBD2 (6 bases). The DNA end favors TRBJ2-1, so the J call may be wrong. There are 15 residues in the CDR3. The germline gives CDR1 SGHVS, CDR2 FQNEAQ. This CDR3 reads CASSFGGARNNEQFF. The CDR3 DNA reads TGTGCCAGCAGCTTCGGGGGAGCAAGAAACAATGAGCAGTTCTTC.

This chain connects TRBV2 to TRBJ1-2; D is perhaps TRBD1 (5 bases). CDR3 length: 15 amino acids. Germline V lookup: CDR1 SNHLY, CDR2 FYNNEI. Trimming removed 7 bases from V and 4 bases from J, with 19 bases in between. CDR3: CASTVGETQGYGYTF. The DNA of the CDR3 is TGTGCCAGCACCGTTGGGGAGACCCAGGGCTATGGCTACACCTTC. The whole variable domain, filled in from reference TRBV2 and TRBJ1-2, reads EPEVTQTPSHQVTQMGQEVILRCVPISNHLYFYWYRQILGQKVEFLVSFYNNEISEKSEIFDDQFSVERPDGSNFTLKIRSTKLEDSAMYFCASTVGETQGYGYTFGSGTRLTVV.

This clonotype was picked up a small number of times. The rearrangement links TRBV5-1 to TRBJ1-1; maybe TRBD1 (5 bases). CDR3 length equals 14 residues. Trimming shortened V by 4 bases and J by 2 bases, and 12 bases separated the two germline ends. In germline, CDR1 is SGHRS, CDR2 YFSETQ. DNA for the CDR3: TGCGCCAGCAGCCCCACCGACAGTAACACTGAAGCTTTCTTT. This gives the protein CASSPTDSNTEAFF.

This clonotype has only a few counts. V usage is TRBV27 and J usage is TRBJ1-1, with no clear D. V dropped 6 bases and J dropped 11 bases, with 19 bases sitting between them. Germline CDR1 MNHEY, CDR2 SMNVEV (reference sequence). The CDR3 is made up of 13 amino acids. DNA of the CDR3: TGTGCCAGCAGAACCGCCCCGATCGATGAGGCTTTCTTT. This sequence encodes CASRTAPIDEAFF.

V usage is TRBV7-2 and J usage is TRBJ2-7, with 13 positions matching TRBD2. The CDR3 totals 16 residues. CDR1 and CDR2 (germline): SGHTA, FQGNSA. With V trimmed by 5 bases and J by 2 bases, 6 bases remained unmatched. The CDR3 region is CASSGRTSGSTYEQYF. The CDR3 DNA sequence: TGTGCCAGCAGCGGACGGACTAGCGGGAGTACCTACGAGCAGTACTTC.

The rearrangement joins TRBV12-3 or TRBV12-4 to TRBJ1-4, with a possible D match to TRBD1 (6 bases). Trimming took 2 bases from V and 6 from J, leaving 13 bases between them. This CDR3 has 15 amino acids. The CDR3 region has the DNA TGTGCCAGCAGTTTATGGGGGGGCGCGGATGAAAAACTGTTTTTT. Its protein product is CASSLWGGADEKLFF.

J is TRBJ2-7 and V is TRBV20-1, with TRBD1 matching 11 bases. This CDR3 is 13 amino acids long. The germline V gene has CDR1 DFQATT and CDR2 SNEGSKA (reference sequence). V was pared by 3 bases and J by 5 bases, with 3 bases of the junction left unmatched. This CDR3 reads CSASGTGGNEQYF. The CDR3 DNA is TGCAGTGCTAGTGGGACAGGGGGTAACGAGCAGTACTTC.

This clonotype was seen at least ten times. The genes are TRBV7-9 and TRBJ2-5; no clear D. This CDR3 has 13 amino acids. V gave up 6 bases and J gave up 4 bases, with 12 bases separating them. Looked up from germline, CDR1 is SEHNR and CDR2 is FQNEAQ (reference sequence). CDR3 coding DNA: TGTGCCAGCAGTCCCCCAGTTGGAGAGACCCAGTACTTC. Translating it yields CASSPPVGETQYF.

This clonotype was recorded a few times. This chain links TRBV7-2 with TRBJ2-7; 10 nucleotides agree with TRBD2. The length of the CDR3 is 16 residues. CDR1 SGHTA and CDR2 FQGNSA come from the germline V gene. V lost 5 bases and J lost 1; bases outside the gene matches: 8. DNA for the CDR3: TGTGCCAGCAGCCCAACGACTAGCGGGCTTTCCTACGAGCAGTACTTC. This gives the protein CASSPTTSGLSYEQYF.

This clonotype has at least ten counts. This chain joins TRBV15 and TRBJ1-1, with 8 nucleotides matching TRBD1. J lost 1 base, V lost 5 bases, and 3 bases had no gene match. This CDR3 is 14 amino acids long. The V gene's germline CDR1 is LNHNV and CDR2 YYDKDF (reference sequence). The CDR3 is CATSLDRGNTEAFF. CDR3 in DNA: TGTGCCACCAGCCTTGACAGGGGGAACACTGAAGCTTTCTTT.

This rearrangement joins TRBV24-1 to TRBJ2-5, with TRBD1 as a possible D gene (5 bases). Trimming removed 4 bases at V and 3 bases at J, with 8 bases between. Germline V CDR1 and CDR2: KGHDR, SFDVKD. The CDR3 totals 13 residues. The CDR3 region has the DNA TGTGCCACCAGTGACCTCAGGGAAGAGACCCAGTACTTC. This translates into CATSDLREETQYF.